The 2 T cell receptor beta chains reported below all come from one sample, sequenced in a study of vaccination effects on CD4 cells after COVID-19. What these receptors recognize is not known. Sequencing followed a ViraFEST assay step that expanded antigen-specific CD4+ T cells with viral peptide pools. A roughly 11-day culture period preceded the isolation of CD4+ T cells. Infection dated between March and December 2020, before the Alpha, Beta and Delta variants reached the United States. Some clones are missing from TCRdb's copy, which holds only in-frame ones; the method was immunoSEQ multiplex PCR. The repertoire consists of 20,000 to 30,000 clones, with 65% to 85% occurring once and the leading ten covering 16%. Here the sequenced sample was CD4+ T cells from PBMCs cultured with SARS-CoV-2 spike peptides, taken before COVID-19 vaccination. These receptor sequences come from a human donor who had a prior SARS-CoV-2 infection.

The J gene is TRBJ2-5, the V gene TRBV11-3; D gene uncertain. The CDR3 contains 13 residues. Between the trimmed V and J ends, which lost 0 bases and 7 bases, there was a span of 9 bases. Per germline, CDR1 SGHNT and CDR2 YENEEA. The CDR3 DNA reads as TGTGCCAGCAGCTTAGATATCGCCGGGACCCAGTACTTC. Amino acid sequence: CASSLDIAGTQYF.

This clone was counted once. The chain employs TRBV6-5 and TRBJ1-1; D is ambiguous. V was trimmed by 5 bases and J by 0 bases, leaving 7 bases between them. Germline values: CDR1 MNHEY, CDR2 SVGAGI. The CDR3 extends over 13 amino acids. CDR3 loop: CASSQQMNTEAFF. In DNA, the CDR3 is TGTGCCAGCAGTCAGCAAATGAACACTGAAGCTTTCTTT.